This is a list of T cell receptor beta chains from one sample in a study of regulatory T cells in long-lasting Graves disease. Each CDR3 protein is one row after TCRdb ran MiXCR on the multiplex PCR reads. The sample records about 500,000 distinct CDR3 sequences, around 15% being singletons. The sample was also reused in another study, on T cells in Graves' hyperthyroidism and ophthalmopathy.

The sequences come from peripheral blood mononuclear cells (PBMCs), collected at new diagnosis, from a patient treated with antithyroid drugs. These receptors all come from a man aged 35-49 years with Graves disease. The CDR3 runs from the conserved cysteine through the conserved F or W. A D gene is named only where the DNA matches it firmly. Only some rows state a clone size, as once, few, many or a class for expanded clones.

j_call,d_call,v_call,clone_size,cdr3_aa,cdr3_nt
TRBJ2-5,-,TRBV20-1,many,CSANSLDGQETQYF,TGCAGTGCTAATTCCCTGGACGGACAAGAGACCCAGTACTTC
TRBJ2-7,-,TRBV5-1,many,CASSLVQGGYEQYF,TGCGCCAGCAGCTTGGTGCAGGGGGGTTACGAGCAGTACTTC
TRBJ1-1,-,TRBV9,many,CASSVAGRDTEAFF,TGTGCCAGCAGCGTAGCAGGGAGGGACACTGAAGCTTTCTTT
TRBJ2-7,TRBD1,TRBV28,many,CASSPPGQSFREQYF,TGTGCCAGCAGCCCTCCGGGACAGAGTTTTAGGGAGCAGTACTTC
TRBJ1-5,TRBD1,TRBV6-1,many,CASSEAQGQGLVQPQHF,TGTGCCAGCAGTGAAGCTCAGGGACAGGGTTTGGTTCAGCCCCAGCATTTT
TRBJ1-5,-,TRBV30,-,CAWTTGSNQPQHF,TGTGCCTGGACCACAGGGTCCAATCAGCCCCAGCATTTT
TRBJ1-2,-,TRBV18,many,CASSPGQAYGYTF,TGTGCCAGCTCACCGGGACAAGCCTATGGCTACACCTTC
TRBJ2-7,-,TRBV29-1,few,CSVEMGADEQYF,TGCAGCGTTGAAATGGGGGCGGACGAGCAGTACTTC
TRBJ1-2,-,TRBV30,many,CAWSSRLYGYTF,TGTGCCTGGAGTTCTCGGCTGTATGGCTACACCTTC
TRBJ2-5,-,TRBV6-2/TRBV6-3,many,CASSNLGRMETQYF,TGTGCCAGCAGTAACCTTGGCCGTATGGAGACCCAGTACTTC
TRBJ2-3,TRBD1,TRBV20-1,-,CSARWIDRDRSYGTDTQYF,TGCAGTGCTAGATGGATCGACAGGGATAGGAGCTATGGCACAGATACGCAGTATTTT
TRBJ2-2,TRBD1,TRBV5-1,many,CASSGQGNTGELFF,TGTGCCAGCAGTGGACAGGGGAACACCGGGGAGCTGTTTTTT
TRBJ2-1,TRBD1,TRBV6-1,many,CASSAPGQGSDEQFF,TGTGCCAGCAGTGCTCCGGGACAGGGGTCGGATGAGCAGTTCTTC
TRBJ2-5,-,TRBV19,-,CASSITAPQETQYF,TGTGCCAGTAGTATCACGGCCCCGCAAGAGACCCAGTACTTC
TRBJ1-1,-,TRBV2,many,CASSESPGAPEAFF,TGTGCCAGCAGTGAAAGTCCGGGGGCCCCTGAAGCTTTCTTT
TRBJ1-1,TRBD1,TRBV9,many,CASSGRTGLNTEAFF,TGTGCCAGCAGCGGTCGGACAGGTCTTAACACTGAAGCTTTCTTT